A single sample is the source of the 24 T cell receptor beta chains below, sequenced in a study of shared clonotypes between healthy human individuals. Measured with immunoSEQ multiplex PCR; TCRdb has only the in-frame clones, and not every one. The profile shows nearly 500,000 clones, approximately 80% of them singletons. Sequences were obtained from PBMCs. These receptors all stem from a woman aged 40 to 49 in good health. Some clones in this sample may be carry-over from other donors' samples.

This chain joins TRBV6-1 and TRBJ2-3, with D possibly being TRBD1 (6 bases). V was pared by 6 bases and J by 2 bases, with 15 bases between. The CDR3 spans 15 residues. CDR1 is MNHNS and CDR2 is SASEGT in the germline V gene. The chain's CDR3 is CASSEGHRATDTQYF. CDR3 DNA: TGTGCCAGCAGCGAGGGACACCGAGCCACAGATACGCAGTATTTT.

This clone was detected only once. The chain couples TRBV29-1 to TRBJ2-7, with 8 bases aligning to TRBD1. The germline CDR1 and CDR2 sequences are SQVTM and ANQGSEA. The junction had 9 bases not matched to a gene; V was cut back by 6 bases and J by 2 bases. The CDR3 contains 14 residues. DNA for the CDR3: TGCAGCGTCCTGGGGACAGGATTTACCTACGAGCAGTACTTC. This sequence encodes CSVLGTGFTYEQYF.

The J gene is TRBJ1-1, the V gene TRBV28, with no clear D. Trimming shortened V by 1 base and J by 10 bases, and 16 bases separated the two germline ends. This CDR3 spans 14 amino acids. Germline assignment: CDR1 MDHEN and CDR2 SYDVKM. CDR3 nucleotides: TGTGCCAGCAGTTTATCGACGGAGTTTACCGGAGCTTTCTTT. This codes for CASSLSTEFTGAFF.

The chain uses TRBV2 and TRBJ2-7; 8 bases are a match to TRBD2. The junction had 7 bases not matched to a gene; V was cut back by 5 bases and J by 1 base. Germline V lookup: CDR1 SNHLY, CDR2 FYNNEI. The CDR3 spans 15 residues. The CDR3 reads CASSNRAGVSYEQYF. DNA of the CDR3: TGTGCCAGCAGTAACCGAGCGGGAGTGTCCTACGAGCAGTACTTC.

This clone was seen a few times. This clone may be a read error of a much larger clone one base away. The chain carries TRBV7-2 and TRBJ2-7; D call uncertain. The CDR3 runs 11 residues. The germline V gene encodes CDR1 SGHTA and CDR2 FQGNSA. V was shortened by 6 bases and J by 0 bases, with 3 bases between the two germline ends. The CDR3: CASRSSYEQYF. The CDR3 DNA is TGTGCCAGCAGGTCCTCCTACGAGCAGTACTTC.

Notes on this clone: This probably arose from a read error, given a far larger clone one base away. The chain recombines TRBV7-9 with TRBJ1-3; tentative D call: TRBD1 (6 bases). The CDR3 has 15 residues. The germline CDR1 and CDR2 sequences are SEHNR and FQNEAQ (reference sequence). Trimming removed 5 bases at V and 4 bases at J, with 15 bases between. For the CDR3, the DNA is TGTGCCAGCAGCCAACAAACAGGGTCAGGAAACACCATATATTTT. This codes for CASSQQTGSGNTIYF.

V gene TRBV5-1 combines with J gene TRBJ2-3, with a tentative D call TRBD2 (5 bases). In germline, CDR1 is SGHRS, CDR2 YFSETQ. The ends were cut back, 4 bases at V and 0 bases at J, with 12 bases in the middle. CDR3 length equals 15 residues. The CDR3 nucleotides read TGCGCCAGCAGCATTCAGGACTCTAGCACAGATACGCAGTATTTT. Amino acid sequence: CASSIQDSSTDTQYF.

The table lists this clone with many counts. The chain recombines TRBV28 with TRBJ1-5, with 7 bases lining up with TRBD1. The CDR3 consists of 16 residues. Germline V gene sequence: CDR1 MDHEN, CDR2 SYDVKM. After removal of 5 bases from V and 0 bases from J, the junction contained 7 bases not matched to a gene. The CDR3 DNA is TGTGCCAGCAGTACGACCGGACAGGCTAGCAATCAGCCCCAGCATTTT. It specifies CASSTTGQASNQPQHF.

Details on this clone: The sample contains more than one DNA sequence encoding this CDR3. The CDR3 bases are TGTGCCAGCAGTTACTCCGGCAGCACAGATACGCAGTATTTT. Translation gives CASSYSGSTDTQYF. The chain has TRBV6-6 and TRBJ2-3; D is undetermined. V lost 0 bases, J lost 0 bases, and 4 bases lay in between. CDR1 is MNHNY, CDR2 SVGAGI, per germline (reference sequence). The CDR3 spans 14 residues.

The CDR3 reads CASSPRLAGNTGELFF. CDR3 coding DNA: TGTGCCAGCTCACCACGACTAGCGGGGAACACCGGGGAGCTGTTTTTT. V is TRBV18 and J is TRBJ2-2, with 10 bases matching TRBD2. CDR1 and CDR2 (germline): KGHSH, LQKENI. J was trimmed by 1 base and V by 1 base; bases with no gene match: 0. This CDR3 has 16 amino acids.

The J gene is TRBJ2-5, the V gene TRBV6-6; D gene uncertain. The CDR3 loop spans 11 amino acids. Germline V CDR1 and CDR2: MNHNY, SVGAGI (reference sequence). V gave up 5 bases and J gave up 2 bases, with 3 bases separating them. CDR3: CASSPQETQYF. CDR3 nucleotides: TGTGCCAGCAGTCCACAAGAGACCCAGTACTTC.

V and J are TRBV4-3 and TRBJ2-1; 8 nucleotides align to TRBD2. There are 15 residues in the CDR3. The germline V gene has CDR1 LGHNA and CDR2 YSLEER. Trimming took 1 base from V and 4 from J; bases not matched to a gene: 3. The chain's CDR3 is CASSQAGGFYNEQFF. CDR3 DNA: TGCGCCAGCAGCCAAGCGGGAGGGTTTTACAATGAGCAGTTCTTC.

The rearrangement joins TRBV18 to TRBJ2-5; D is possibly TRBD1 (6 bases). The length of the CDR3 is 15 residues. Germline V gene lookup returns CDR1 KGHSH and CDR2 LQKENI. V was shortened by 5 bases and J by 1 base, with 14 bases between the two germline ends. CDR3 protein: CASSSGTGIQETQYF. CDR3 DNA: TGTGCCAGCTCAAGCGGTACAGGGATCCAAGAGACCCAGTACTTC.

In this sample, this clone turned up once. V gene TRBV28 combines with J gene TRBJ2-2; 8 nucleotides match TRBD1. CDR3 size: 14 residues. Germline CDR1 reads MDHEN; CDR2 reads SYDVKM. The V segment lost 11 bases and the J segment 1 base; nucleotides outside the gene matches: 6. As DNA, the CDR3 is TGTGCCGGACGGACAGGGTTGAACACCGGGGAGCTGTTTTTT. Translating gives CAGRTGLNTGELFF.

Concerning this clone: One end of the junction does not line up with germline, which may come from a read error. The gene calls are TRBV2 and TRBJ1-1, with D possibly TRBD1 on 5 matching bases. This CDR3 spans 12 amino acids. CDR1 is SNHLY and CDR2 is FYNNEI in the germline V gene. CDR3 in DNA: TGTGCCAGCAGGGAAGACAGCCCTGAAGCTTTCTTT. Translating it yields CASREDSPEAFF.

This chain uses TRBV4-3 with TRBJ2-7; D could derive from TRBD1 or TRBD2 (5 bases each). The CDR3 covers 15 residues. Looked up from germline, CDR1 is LGHNA and CDR2 is YSLEER. Trimming stripped 3 bases from V and 3 bases from J, with 15 bases between. The CDR3 nucleotides are TGCGCCAGCAGCCAGGCCGAGGGCAGGGACTACGAGCAGTACTTC. Its protein product is CASSQAEGRDYEQYF.

The V and J genes are TRBV19 and TRBJ2-3; 8 bases align to TRBD1. After removal of 4 bases from V and 2 bases from J, the junction contained 5 bases not matched to a gene. Germline assignment: CDR1 LNHDA and CDR2 SQIVND (reference sequence). CDR3 length: 15 residues. In nucleotides, the CDR3 is TGTGCCAGTAGTACCGGACAGGGATCCACAGATACGCAGTATTTT. The encoded protein is CASSTGQGSTDTQYF.

The chain is built from TRBV7-9 and TRBJ2-3; D uncertain. Trimming shortened V by 4 bases and J by 3 bases, and 14 bases separated the two germline ends. Germline CDR1 and CDR2: SEHNR and FQNEAQ (reference sequence). This CDR3 region has 15 residues. The chain's CDR3 is CASSWTAAPTDTQYF. As DNA, the CDR3 is TGTGCCAGCAGCTGGACGGCGGCCCCGACAGATACGCAGTATTTT. Full variable domain (remainder filled in from reference TRBV7-9 and TRBJ2-3): DTGVSQNPRHKITKRGQNVTFRCDPISEHNRLYWYRQTLGQGPEFLTYFQNEAQLEKSRLLSDRFSAERPKGSFSTLEIQRTEQGDSAMYLCASSWTAAPTDTQYFGPGTRLTVL.

The chain recombines TRBV7-2 with TRBJ2-2, with D maybe TRBD1 (6 bases). The germline V gene has CDR1 SGHTA and CDR2 FQGNSA. CDR3 length: 16 residues. V lost 3 bases and J 0 bases, leaving 11 bases between the germline ends. The CDR3 DNA follows: TGTGCCAGCAGCTTTCACAGGGCTTCGAACACCGGGGAGCTGTTTTTT. It yields the protein CASSFHRASNTGELFF.

CDR3 in DNA: TGTGCCAGCAGCTACCGGACTAGCGGGAGGGGTGGCTCCTACGAGCAGTACTTC. This codes for CASSYRTSGRGGSYEQYF. This chain joins TRBV7-9 and TRBJ2-7; 15 bases fit TRBD2. CDR3 length equals 18 residues. J gave up 0 bases and V 4 bases, and 7 bases lay outside the gene matches. Germline V gives CDR1 SEHNR, CDR2 FQNEAQ (reference sequence).

The chain links TRBV11-2 to TRBJ2-1, with 8 positions matching TRBD2. The ends lost 3 bases at V and 1 base at J; junction bases unmatched: 5. The CDR3 sequence is 16 residues long. Germline CDR1 reads SGHAT; CDR2 reads FQNNGV. The CDR3 coding sequence is TGTGCCAGCAGCTTGTGGGCTAGCGGGTCCTACAATGAGCAGTTCTTC. The encoded protein is CASSLWASGSYNEQFF.

This clone was found many times. The chain carries TRBV6-6 and TRBJ2-7, with D tentatively TRBD2 (6 bases). Germline V lookup: CDR1 MNHNY, CDR2 SVGAGI (reference sequence). V lost 3 bases, J lost 3 bases, and 12 bases lay in between. The CDR3 runs 14 residues. CDR3 sequence (DNA): TGTGCCAGCAGTTATGGGGGGAGTCGCTACGAGCAGTACTTC. Translated, it gives CASSYGGSRYEQYF.

The chain uses TRBV5-1 and TRBJ2-3, with 11 bases fitting TRBD2. Germline CDR1 SGHRS, CDR2 YFSETQ. The CDR3 contains 18 residues. J gave up 3 bases and V 4 bases, and 13 bases lay outside the gene matches. The CDR3 nucleotides read TGCGCCAGCAGCAAAACTAGCGGGAGCGTTTGGGTAACAGATACGCAGTATTTT. The encoded protein is CASSKTSGSVWVTDTQYF.

This chain uses TRBV28 with TRBJ2-7, with TRBD1 matching over 8 bases. This CDR3 comprises 15 residues. V lost 7 bases and J lost 0; bases outside the gene matches: 8. Germline V gene sequence: CDR1 MDHEN, CDR2 SYDVKM. Written as DNA, the CDR3 is TGTGCCAGCAAACTAGGACAGGGCGCCTCCTACGAGCAGTACTTC. Protein: CASKLGQGASYEQYF.